What follows are 20 T cell receptor beta chains derived from one specimen sequenced in a study of spatial heterogeneity in lung cancer. Whole-study results and caveats: Tumor mutation counts were tracked by expanded intratumoral alpha and beta TCR counts.

Their antigen targets remain unknown. A single record per CDR3 protein comes from TCRdb applying MiXCR to the 5' RACE reads. The table lists fewer than 15,000 distinct CDR3 sequences, about 5.6% of them singletons. Time point of the sample: sample taken at primary tumor resection. The source was lung tumor tissue, collected at surgery. The receptors originated from a female donor with early-stage non-small cell lung cancer.

In this sample, this clonotype turned up once. V is TRBV7-9 and J is TRBJ1-2; 8 bases line up with TRBD1. Germline CDR1 SEHNR, CDR2 FQNEAQ (reference sequence). V lost 1 base, J lost 2 bases, and 0 bases stayed unmatched. There are 14 residues in the CDR3. CDR3 DNA sequence: TGTGCCAGCAGCTTAGGACAGGGGAACTATGGCTACACCTTC. Its translation: CASSLGQGNYGYTF.

This clonotype is medium-sized (0.01 to 0.1%) in the sample. This chain joins TRBV20-1 and TRBJ2-1; TRBD2 matches 7 bases. Looked up from germline, CDR1 is DFQATT and CDR2 is SNEGSKA (reference sequence). The CDR3 runs to 14 residues. After removal of 6 bases from V and 4 bases from J, the junction contained 9 bases not matched to a gene. The CDR3: CSAPVAGVYNEQFF. For the CDR3, the DNA is TGCAGTGCGCCTGTGGCGGGGGTGTACAATGAGCAGTTCTTC.

This clonotype qualifies as medium-sized (0.01 to 0.1%). The rearrangement links TRBV12-3 or TRBV12-4 to TRBJ1-1, with D maybe TRBD1 (6 bases). The CDR3 contains 15 residues. Deletions cut 7 bases from V and 1 base from J, with 16 bases between. CDR3 in amino acids: CASTPLGGGNTEAFF. Written as DNA, the CDR3 is TGTGCCAGCACCCCCCTCGGGGGCGGGAACACTGAAGCTTTCTTT.

This clonotype is medium-sized within its sample. V gene TRBV9 combines with J gene TRBJ2-2; no reliable D call. Germline V CDR1 and CDR2: SGDLS, YYNGEE. This CDR3 contains 13 residues. Trimming removed 3 bases at V and 2 bases at J, with 5 bases between. CDR3 DNA sequence: TGTGCCAGCAGCGGAGGCAACACCGGGGAGCTGTTTTTT. Its translation is CASSGGNTGELFF. The full variable domain, rest sourced from reference TRBV9 and TRBJ2-2, is DSGVTQTPKHLITATGQRVTLRCSPRSGDLSVYWYQQSLDQGLQFLIQYYNGEERAKGNILERFSAQQFPDLHSELNLSSLELGDSALYFCASSGGNTGELFFGEGSRLTVL.

This clonotype has at least ten counts. The chain couples TRBV11-2 to TRBJ1-6; D is unclear. V dropped 2 bases and J dropped 10 bases, with 24 bases sitting between them. The germline V gene encodes CDR1 SGHAT and CDR2 FQNNGV. This CDR3 region has 18 residues. The CDR3 here is CASSLNLALRRLGSPLHF. The CDR3 bases are TGTGCCAGCAGCTTAAACCTTGCACTCCGTAGATTAGGCTCACCCCTCCACTTT.

This clonotype is medium-sized. The chain has TRBV2 and TRBJ1-5; 7 positions agree with TRBD1. The V gene end was trimmed by 4 bases and the J gene end by 3 bases; junction bases not matched to a gene: 3. The CDR3 is made up of 14 amino acids. CDR1 and CDR2 from the germline V gene are SNHLY and FYNNEI. This CDR3 is CASSGGQNNQPQHF. Here the CDR3 DNA reads TGTGCCAGCAGTGGGGGACAGAACAATCAGCCCCAGCATTTT.

This clonotype was detected ten times or more. The V and J genes are TRBV20-1 and TRBJ2-7, with TRBD2 matching over 8 bases. Germline-derived CDR1 and CDR2 are DFQATT and SNEGSKA (reference sequence). The CDR3 totals 13 residues. The junction had 8 bases not matched to a gene; V was cut back by 3 bases and J by 7 bases. Here the CDR3 DNA reads TGCAGTGCTAGCGGGGGGGCCTCGGGAGAGCAGTACTTC. As protein: CSASGGASGEQYF.

This clonotype was counted many times. The rearrangement joins TRBV18 to TRBJ2-7; no clear D gene. With 6 bases removed from V and 3 bases from J, the gap between germline ends came to 6 bases. This CDR3 contains 11 residues. CDR1 and CDR2 from the germline V gene are KGHSH and LQKENI. The CDR3 is CASSTGYEQYF. DNA of the CDR3: TGTGCCAGCTCGACGGGCTACGAGCAGTACTTC.

This clonotype was seen repeatedly, ten times or more. The chain has TRBV12-3 or TRBV12-4 and TRBJ2-3; D possibly matches TRBD1 or TRBD2 (5 bases each). CDR3 size: 17 residues. V lost 7 bases and J 4 bases, leaving 24 bases between the germline ends. Here the CDR3 reads CASTPYARTVGADTQYF. The CDR3 DNA follows: TGTGCCAGCACTCCTTACGCCCGGACGGTGGGGGCAGATACGCAGTATTTT.

V is TRBV29-1 and J is TRBJ2-5; 8 nucleotides line up with TRBD1. Germline CDR1 is SQVTM and CDR2 is ANQGSEA. This CDR3 has 12 amino acids. Trimming cost V 6 bases and J 4 bases; bases outside gene matches: 4. CDR3 sequence (DNA): TGCAGCGTCAGGGGGCAGGGAGAGACCCAGTACTTC. Amino acids: CSVRGQGETQYF.

This clonotype was seen ten or more times. The gene calls are TRBV20-1 and TRBJ2-7; D unresolved. The CDR3 covers 12 residues. Trimming shortened V by 6 bases and J by 2 bases, and 11 bases separated the two germline ends. Germline assignment: CDR1 DFQATT and CDR2 SNEGSKA (reference sequence). CDR3 bases: TGCAGTGCCCCCGATATCACCTACGAGCAGTACTTC. Amino acids: CSAPDITYEQYF.

This clonotype has at least ten counts. The rearrangement links TRBV21-1 to TRBJ1-6; the D call in the table, TRBD1, was not verified against the DNA. TRBV21-1 is marked as a pseudogene. The CDR3 covers 20 residues. CDR3 sequence: CASSPDAEGIHSSYNSPLHF. The CDR3 DNA is TGTGCCAGCAGCCCTGACGCCGAGGGGATCCACAGCTCCTATAATTCACCCCTCCACTTT.

This clonotype was picked up many times. The chain carries TRBV21-1 and TRBJ1-2; TRBD1 was called by the table and not checked on the DNA. TRBV21-1 is flagged as a pseudogene. The CDR3 spans 13 residues. CDR3 amino acids: CAGGLRANYGYTF. CDR3 in DNA: TGTGCCGGGGGGCTGCGGGCTAACTATGGCTACACCTTC.

In its sample, this clonotype was seen many times. The V and J genes are TRBV5-1 and TRBJ2-3; 11 positions match TRBD2. Germline CDR1 reads SGHRS; CDR2 reads YFSETQ. The CDR3 is 16 residues long. The J segment lost 1 base and the V segment lost 3 bases, leaving 4 bases of the junction unmatched. CDR3 sequence reads: CASSWGLAVRTDTQYF. The DNA of the CDR3 is TGCGCCAGCAGCTGGGGACTAGCGGTTCGCACAGATACGCAGTATTTT.

This clonotype appeared many times. The chain is built from TRBV20-1 and TRBJ2-7, with a tentative D call TRBD1 (6 bases). The CDR3 runs 15 residues. The germline CDR1 and CDR2 sequences are DFQATT and SNEGSKA (reference sequence). Between the trimmed V and J ends, which lost 4 bases and 1 base, there was a span of 17 bases. CDR3 coding DNA: TGCAGTGCTACCAAGGACAGCCGACTATCCTACGAGCAGTACTTC. It translates to CSATKDSRLSYEQYF.

The sample holds many counts of this clonotype. Its ends do not fully match the called genes, so a read error is possible. V and J are TRBV3-1 and TRBJ2-5; D possibly matches TRBD1 or TRBD2 (5 bases each). This CDR3 comprises 12 residues. Per the germline V gene, CDR1 is LGHDT and CDR2 is YNNKEL (reference sequence). The CDR3 DNA reads as TGTCCCAGCAGCCAAGGGACGTGGGCCCAGTACTTC. This sequence encodes CPSSQGTWAQYF.

This clonotype was detected ten times or more. The chain is built from TRBV5-6 and TRBJ2-5; 11 bases line up with TRBD2. The V and J ends lost 0 bases and 1 base, in that order; junction bases with no gene match: 5. Germline CDR1 and CDR2: SGHDT and YYEEEE. The CDR3 runs 17 residues. The CDR3 nucleotides are TGTGCCAGCAGCTTGGGACCGCTAGCGGGAGGCCAAGAGACCCAGTACTTC. Its translation is CASSLGPLAGGQETQYF.

This clonotype has a count of ten or more. This chain links TRBV2 with TRBJ1-2, with D maybe TRBD1 (6 bases). Germline V gives CDR1 SNHLY, CDR2 FYNNEI. The CDR3 consists of 15 residues. The germline V and J ends were trimmed by 0 bases and 7 bases, with 15 bases remaining between them. The CDR3 loop reads CASSEALVRGAGYTF. The CDR3 DNA reads as TGTGCCAGCAGTGAAGCGCTTGTTCGGGGGGCTGGCTACACCTTC.

This clonotype was picked up many times. The chain couples TRBV30 to TRBJ1-1; a weak D match, TRBD1 (6 bases). This CDR3 region has 12 residues. V was clipped by 4 bases and J by 5 bases, with 11 bases between them. Germline assignment: CDR1 GTSNPN and CDR2 SVGIG (reference sequence). The CDR3 here is CAWNRVGTEAFF. The CDR3 bases are TGTGCCTGGAACAGGGTTGGGACTGAAGCTTTCTTT.

This clonotype occurred many times. The chain links TRBV12-3 or TRBV12-4 to TRBJ2-1; tentative D call: TRBD1 (6 bases). The CDR3 sequence is 14 residues long. V was clipped by 2 bases and J by 8 bases, with 13 bases between them. CDR3 protein: CASSLIAGADEQFF. The CDR3 DNA sequence: TGTGCCAGCAGTTTAATCGCAGGGGCGGATGAGCAGTTCTTC.